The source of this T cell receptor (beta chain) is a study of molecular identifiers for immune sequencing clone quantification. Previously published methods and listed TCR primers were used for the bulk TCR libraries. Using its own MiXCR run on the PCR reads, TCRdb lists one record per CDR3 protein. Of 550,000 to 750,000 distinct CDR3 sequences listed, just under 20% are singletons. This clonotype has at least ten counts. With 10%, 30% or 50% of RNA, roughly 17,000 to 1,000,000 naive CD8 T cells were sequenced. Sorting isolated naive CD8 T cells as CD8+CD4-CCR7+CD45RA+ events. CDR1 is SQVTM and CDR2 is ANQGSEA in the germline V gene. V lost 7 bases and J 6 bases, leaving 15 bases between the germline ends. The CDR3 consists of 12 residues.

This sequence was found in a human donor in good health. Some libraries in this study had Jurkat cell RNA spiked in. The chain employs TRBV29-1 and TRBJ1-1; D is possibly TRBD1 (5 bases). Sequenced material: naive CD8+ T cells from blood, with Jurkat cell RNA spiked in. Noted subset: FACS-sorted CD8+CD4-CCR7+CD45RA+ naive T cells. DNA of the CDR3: TGCAGCGAACAGACAGTCCACCCTGAAGCTTTCTTT. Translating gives CSEQTVHPEAFF.